This TCR beta chain was obtained from a study of T-cell reconstitution after alpha-beta-depleted transplantation in children. Study findings and constraints: Several hundred expanded graft clones reportedly gave rise to the alpha-beta T cells present about two months after transplant.

This clonotype was found many times. The antigen is unknown. Construction of the TCRbeta library involved unique molecular identifiers. TCRdb re-called the PCR reads with MiXCR, one entry per CDR3 protein. The data show around 72,000 distinct CDR3 sequences, over 4.5% seen once. This sequence originates from a boy under three years old who had a stem cell transplant for acute myeloid leukemia, so the T cells may come from the graft donor. The sample here was PBMCs, mostly from graft donor cells, taken 180 days after TCRalphabeta/CD19-depleted stem cell transplant.

In nucleotides, the CDR3 is TGTGCCAGCAGCGTTTGGGGCACCGGGGAGCTGTTTTTT. This encodes CASSVWGTGELFF. V is TRBV11-3 and J is TRBJ2-2; D unresolved. CDR3 size: 13 residues. V lost 5 bases, J lost 4 bases, and 8 bases lay in between. From germline, CDR1 is SGHNT and CDR2 YENEEA. The full variable domain, with the rest looked up from reference TRBV11-3 and TRBJ2-2, is EAGVVQSPRYKIIEKKQPVAFWCNPISGHNTLYWYLQNLGQGPELLIRYENEEAVDDSQLPKDRFSAERLKGVDSTLKIQPAELGDSAVYLCASSVWGTGELFFGEGSRLTVL.